What follows are 18 T cell receptor beta chains derived from one specimen sequenced in a study of blood T cell repertoires in COVID-19. The repertoire was sequenced with immunoSEQ multiplex PCR; TCRdb's copy has only in-frame clones and lacks some. The profile shows approximately 400,000 clones, approximately 88% of them singletons. The sequencing sample was made of peripheral blood. These receptors all stem from a woman between 45 and 60 years old with COVID-19, enrolled during active disease.

The chain uses TRBV2 and TRBJ1-1, with D perhaps TRBD1 (6 bases). Trimming took off 5 bases at V and 1 base at J, with 11 bases between the two ends. The length of the CDR3 is 14 residues. CDR1 and CDR2 (germline): SNHLY, FYNNEI. The CDR3 DNA sequence: TGTGCCAGCAGTCAGGGGCACCAGAACACTGAAGCTTTCTTT. This gives the protein CASSQGHQNTEAFF.

The V gene is TRBV4-2, the J gene TRBJ1-2; TRBD1 matches at 7 bases. The germline V gene encodes CDR1 LGHNA and CDR2 YNFKEQ. With 4 bases clipped from V and 4 bases from J, the junction kept 12 bases outside the gene matches. This CDR3 is built from 16 residues. In nucleotides, the CDR3 is TGTGCCAGCAGCCCTGACAGGGCGGGAATGGGCTATGGCTACACCTTC. It yields the protein CASSPDRAGMGYGYTF.

The V and J genes are TRBV13 and TRBJ2-5, with 7 positions matching TRBD2. Germline V gene lookup returns CDR1 PRHDT and CDR2 FYEKMQ (reference sequence). V gave up 0 bases and J gave up 3 bases; unmatched junction bases: 1. CDR3 length equals 14 residues. The CDR3 reads CASSLGSGEETQYF. Written as DNA, the CDR3 is TGTGCCAGCAGCTTAGGCAGCGGGGAAGAGACCCAGTACTTC.

The V gene is TRBV5-4, the J gene TRBJ2-5; 8 bases line up with TRBD2. Trimming at V came to 1 base and at J to 3 bases, leaving 8 bases not matched to a gene. Germline CDR1 is SGHNT and CDR2 is YYREEE (reference sequence). CDR3 length: 16 residues. CDR3 DNA sequence: TGTGCCAGCAGCTTGAAGGGGCGGGGGGCGGAAGAGACCCAGTACTTC. This translates into CASSLKGRGAEETQYF. The full variable domain, completed using reference TRBV5-4 and TRBJ2-5, is ETGVTQSPTHLIKTRGQQVTLRCSSQSGHNTVSWYQQALGQGPQFIFQYYREEENGRGNFPPRFSGLQFPNYSSELNVNALELDDSALYLCASSLKGRGAEETQYFGPGTRLLVL.

The gene calls are TRBV12-5 and TRBJ2-1, with TRBD2 identical over 11 bases. CDR1 is LGHNT and CDR2 is FRNRAP in the germline V gene. The CDR3 consists of 19 residues. V was pared by 0 bases and J by 5 bases, with 12 bases of the junction left unmatched. Here the CDR3 reads CASGLVLMLAGGRHNEQFF. The CDR3 DNA reads as TGTGCTAGTGGTTTGGTACTGATGCTAGCGGGGGGACGACACAATGAGCAGTTCTTC.

The rearrangement joins TRBV5-5 to TRBJ2-7, with D uncertain. Germline assignment: CDR1 SGHKS and CDR2 YYEKEE (reference sequence). V lost 4 bases, J lost 2 bases, and 13 bases lay in between. This CDR3 spans 14 amino acids. Written as DNA, the CDR3 is TGTGCCAGCAGCCCAAGACTGTCGGCCTACGAGCAGTACTTC. Residues: CASSPRLSAYEQYF.

This chain joins TRBV7-9 and TRBJ2-7; no definite D call. Trimming took off 2 bases at V and 6 bases at J, with 8 bases between the two ends. In germline, CDR1 is SEHNR, CDR2 FQNEAQ (reference sequence). This CDR3 has 12 amino acids. As DNA, the CDR3 is TGTGCCAGCAGCTTATCTTTCTCCGAGCAGTACTTC. Amino acids: CASSLSFSEQYF.

The V call is TRBV3-1 (or the pseudogene TRBV3-2), the J call TRBJ2-3, with D hard to call. This CDR3 region has 12 residues. The germline V and J ends were trimmed by 2 bases and 8 bases, with 8 bases remaining between them. In germline, CDR1 is LGHDT, CDR2 YNNKEL (reference sequence). This CDR3 is CASSQSSGTQYF. In DNA, the CDR3 is TGTGCCAGCAGCCAATCTTCGGGTACGCAGTATTTT.

The J gene is TRBJ1-2, the V gene TRBV25-1; D ambiguous. The V gene's germline CDR1 is MGHDK and CDR2 SYGVNS. Trimming removed 4 bases at V and 4 bases at J, with 10 bases between. The CDR3 length is 13 residues. The CDR3 region has the DNA TGTGCCAGCAGTGTCCCCGGAGGCTATGGCTACACCTTC. It is translated as CASSVPGGYGYTF.

This chain connects TRBV19 to TRBJ2-7; no reliable D call. The CDR3 covers 12 residues. V was shortened by 4 bases and J by 7 bases, with 11 bases between the two germline ends. CDR1 and CDR2 (germline): LNHDA, SQIVND (reference sequence). This CDR3 is CASSTPLREQYF. In nucleotides, the CDR3 is TGTGCCAGTAGTACGCCACTACGGGAGCAGTACTTC.

V and J are TRBV19 and TRBJ1-4, with TRBD1 matching over 7 bases. The CDR3 contains 15 residues. The V segment lost 3 bases and the J segment 7 bases; nucleotides outside the gene matches: 8. The germline gives CDR1 LNHDA, CDR2 SQIVND (reference sequence). Here the CDR3 DNA reads TGTGCCAGTAGTATGTATAGGGACAGCCGTGAAAAACTGTTTTTT. Translated, it gives CASSMYRDSREKLFF.

This sequence joins TRBV6-1 and TRBJ2-5; 7 nucleotides match TRBD1. CDR3 length: 14 amino acids. Trimming took 3 bases from V and 7 from J; bases not matched to a gene: 8. Germline CDR1 MNHNS, CDR2 SASEGT. The CDR3 nucleotides read TGTGCCAGCAGTGATGACAGGGTGGGGGTGACCCAGTACTTC. Translation: CASSDDRVGVTQYF.

The rearrangement links TRBV29-1 to TRBJ1-1; 9 nucleotides match TRBD1. The CDR3 has 12 residues. The junction had 7 bases not matched to a gene; V was cut back by 8 bases and J by 6 bases. Per the germline V gene, CDR1 is SQVTM and CDR2 is ANQGSEA. The CDR3 loop reads CSLRDRESEAFF. The CDR3 nucleotides read TGCAGCCTTCGGGACAGGGAATCTGAAGCTTTCTTT.

The genes are TRBV7-2 and TRBJ1-2; TRBD1 matches 8 bases. The V and J ends lost 5 bases and 7 bases, in that order; junction bases with no gene match: 3. The CDR3 runs 12 residues. CDR1 is SGHTA and CDR2 is FQGNSA in the germline V gene. The CDR3 region is CASSRTGFGYTF. The CDR3 nucleotides are TGTGCCAGCAGCCGGACAGGGTTTGGCTACACCTTC.

The rearrangement uses TRBV3-1 (or the pseudogene TRBV3-2) and TRBJ1-1, with D possibly being TRBD1 (6 bases). The germline CDR1 and CDR2 sequences are LGHDT and YNNKEL (reference sequence). This CDR3 region has 12 residues. Trimming pared 5 bases from V and 8 bases from J, leaving 12 bases between. CDR3 sequence reads: CASSSPGEEAFF. For the CDR3, the DNA is TGTGCCAGCAGCTCACCAGGGGAGGAAGCTTTCTTT.

The rearrangement joins TRBV2 to TRBJ1-5, with a weak D call TRBD1 (5 bases). This CDR3 spans 13 amino acids. Germline lookup yields CDR1 SNHLY and CDR2 FYNNEI. The germline V and J ends were trimmed by 3 bases and 6 bases, with 9 bases remaining between them. The CDR3 sequence: CASSDRVGQPQHF. Here the CDR3 DNA reads TGTGCCAGCAGTGACAGGGTCGGTCAGCCCCAGCATTTT.

The V call is TRBV6-1, the J call TRBJ1-1; D remains unclear. This CDR3 region has 15 residues. V lost 3 bases, J lost 4 bases, and 15 bases lay in between. The V gene's germline CDR1 is MNHNS and CDR2 SASEGT. CDR3 bases: TGTGCCAGCAGTGAGTCCAATAGACTGGGCACTGAAGCTTTCTTT. As protein: CASSESNRLGTEAFF.

The genes are TRBV19 and TRBJ1-1, with 8 bases that match TRBD1. J gave up 0 bases and V 7 bases, and 10 bases lay outside the gene matches. The CDR3 is made up of 16 amino acids. Germline lookup yields CDR1 LNHDA and CDR2 SQIVND (reference sequence). The CDR3 region has the DNA TGTGCCAGTACGCTACAGGGGGAACCAATGAACACTGAAGCTTTCTTT. Residues: CASTLQGEPMNTEAFF.